This T cell receptor beta chain was identified in a study of blood T cell repertoires in COVID-19. In the study overall: Sites across the United States, Italy and Spain contributed samples from acute and convalescent COVID-19. Sources were T cells, B-cell-depleted T cells, or PBMCs; the material itself was cDNA or gDNA.

The CDR3 is made up of 13 amino acids. Germline loops: CDR1 LGHNA, CDR2 YSLEER. V dropped 0 bases and J dropped 8 bases, with 10 bases sitting between them. The table came from immunoSEQ multiplex PCR; TCRdb's copy has only in-frame clones and leaves some out. Among roughly 220,000 clones listed, 80% to 90% were seen once. Participants spanned ages about 18 to 100 years and resided in some 22 US areas. Assignments of participants to cohorts depended upon their own reported clinical history. This sequence originates from a woman in her forties with acute COVID-19. Sequencing input: PBMCs or T cells enriched from blood (not recorded which). The chain joins TRBV4-3 to TRBJ1-1; maybe TRBD1 (5 bases). The CDR3 here is CASSQDRAGEAFF. The CDR3 bases are TGCGCCAGCAGCCAAGATCGGGCAGGGGAAGCTTTCTTT.